This passage covers 25 T cell receptor beta chains from one sample sequenced in a study of metastatic and nonmetastatic thyroid tumors. Through MiXCR, TCRdb re-clonotyped the PCR reads. Of some 17,000 clones listed, approximately 28% are singletons. None of the patients had undergone any treatment ahead of thyroid surgery. Material for sequencing was tumor tissue. All receptors derive from a female donor with papillary thyroid cancer or a benign thyroid nodule (not recorded which). Some clones in this sample may be carry-over from other donors' samples.

The V call is TRBV18, the J call TRBJ2-7; D unresolved. Trimming stripped 2 bases from V and 2 bases from J, with 7 bases between. CDR3 size: 13 residues. Germline V CDR1 and CDR2: KGHSH, LQKENI. The DNA for the CDR3 is TGTGCCAGCTCACCAGGGTCCGCCTACGAGCAGTACTTC. Its protein product is CASSPGSAYEQYF.

This sequence joins TRBV11-3 and TRBJ2-2; unclear D gene. CDR1 is SGHNT and CDR2 is YENEEA in the germline V gene. The CDR3 is 12 residues long. Trimming took off 4 bases at V and 2 bases at J, with 2 bases between the two ends. The CDR3 region has the DNA TGTGCCAGCAGCTCTAACACCGGGGAGCTGTTTTTT. Translated, it gives CASSSNTGELFF.

This clone came up a few times. A much larger clone differs by one base, so this may be a read error. V gene TRBV19 combines with J gene TRBJ2-1; 13 bases agree with TRBD2. The V gene end was trimmed by 3 bases and the J gene end by 0 bases; junction bases not matched to a gene: 8. The CDR3 sequence is 19 residues long. The germline gives CDR1 LNHDA, CDR2 SQIVND (reference sequence). In DNA form, the CDR3 reads TGTGCCAGTAGTATTGGACTAGCGGGAGTGCCAGGCTCCTACAATGAGCAGTTCTTC. As protein: CASSIGLAGVPGSYNEQFF.

The chain uses TRBV2 and TRBJ2-4, with TRBD1 matching over 8 bases. This CDR3 contains 18 residues. Per the germline V gene, CDR1 is SNHLY and CDR2 is FYNNEI. V trimming: 2 bases; J trimming: 0 bases; junction bases outside the gene matches: 9. CDR3 bases: TGTGCCAGCAGTGAAAGGGCAGGGGGCTTTGTAGCCAAAAACATTCAGTACTTC. Amino acid sequence: CASSERAGGFVAKNIQYF.

This clone was counted only a few times. One end of the junction is discordant with germline, which a read error may explain. This sequence joins TRBV7-3 and TRBJ1-1, with D perhaps matching TRBD1 (6 bases). The CDR3 totals 13 residues. Germline V lookup: CDR1 SGHTA, CDR2 FQGTGA. CDR3 in amino acids: CASSLTGRTEAFF. In DNA, the CDR3 is TGTGCCAGCAGCCTAACAGGGAGAACTGAAGCTTTCTTT. Using reference TRBV7-3 and TRBJ1-1 for the parts outside the CDR3, the full variable domain is GAGVSQTPSNKVTEKGKYVELRCDPISGHTALYWYRQSLGQGPEFLIYFQGTGAADDSGLPNDRFFAVRPEGSVSTLKIQRTERGDSAVYLCASSLTGRTEAFFGQGTRLTVV.

The chain has TRBV11-2 and TRBJ2-7; D call uncertain. V lost 0 bases and J 5 bases, leaving 20 bases between the germline ends. The CDR3 spans 17 residues. CDR1 and CDR2 (germline): SGHAT, FQNNGV. CDR3 coding DNA: TGTGCCAGCAGCTTAGATCCTGGCAGATTGGCACCCAACGAGCAGTACTTC. It encodes CASSLDPGRLAPNEQYF. The whole variable domain, filled in from reference TRBV11-2 and TRBJ2-7, reads EAGVAQSPRYKIIEKRQSVAFWCNPISGHATLYWYQQILGQGPKLLIQFQNNGVVDDSQLPKDRFSAERLKGVDSTLKIQPAKLEDSAVYLCASSLDPGRLAPNEQYFGPGTRLTVT.

This clone was detected ten times or more. Just one base apart from a much larger clone, this may be a read error. This CDR3 reads CGSTGLGSGNTIYF. DNA of the CDR3: TGTGGCAGTACGGGTCTTGGCTCTGGAAACACCATATATTTT. This chain uses TRBV19 with TRBJ1-3; the D is unclear. The length of the CDR3 is 14 residues. Germline loops: CDR1 LNHDA, CDR2 SQIVND (reference sequence).

This clone is classed as medium-sized (0.01 to 0.1%). V and J are TRBV6-2 or TRBV6-3 and TRBJ1-1; a weak D match, TRBD1 (6 bases). This CDR3 is built from 16 residues. The V and J ends lost 2 bases and 7 bases respectively, with 20 bases between them. CDR1 and CDR2 (germline): MNHEY, SVGEGT. CDR3 in amino acids: CASSYSPGQLDGEAFF. The CDR3 bases are TGTGCCAGCAGTTACAGTCCGGGACAATTGGACGGTGAAGCTTTCTTT.

By proportion, this clone is medium-sized. The CDR3: CASTPQSGSNQPQHF. The CDR3 DNA reads TGTGCCAGCACCCCCCAGTCGGGGAGCAATCAGCCCCAGCATTTT. The V and J genes are TRBV6-1 and TRBJ1-5, with D unresolved. The CDR3 covers 15 residues. The V gene lost 7 bases and the J gene lost 1 base, with 14 bases spanning the gap. Germline CDR1 is MNHNS and CDR2 is SASEGT.

The V and J genes are TRBV20-1 and TRBJ1-1; the D gene is possibly TRBD1 (5 bases). Trimming removed 4 bases from V and 10 bases from J, with 16 bases in between. In germline, CDR1 is DFQATT, CDR2 SNEGSKA (reference sequence). CDR3 length: 12 amino acids. The CDR3 here is CSANSLGERAFF. For the CDR3, the DNA is TGCAGTGCTAATAGTTTGGGGGAAAGAGCTTTCTTT.

Many counts were recorded for this clone. Other nucleotide sequences in the sample specify the same CDR3. This chain connects TRBV6-1 to TRBJ2-3, with 8 bases lining up with TRBD2. The germline V gene has CDR1 MNHNS and CDR2 SASEGT. J gave up 0 bases and V 11 bases, and 10 bases lay outside the gene matches. The CDR3 is made up of 15 amino acids. This CDR3 reads CAGTSGGPSTDTQYF. CDR3 DNA sequence: TGTGCCGGAACTAGCGGAGGACCTAGCACAGATACGCAGTATTTT.

Only a few counts were recorded for this clone. One end of the junction does not line up with germline, which may come from a read error. The chain has TRBV6-1 and TRBJ1-2; 8 bases align to TRBD1. Germline assignment: CDR1 MNHNS and CDR2 SASEGT. This CDR3 contains 16 residues. The CDR3 is CANNPHPGQVIYVYTF. In DNA form, the CDR3 reads TGTGCCAACAACCCTCACCCGGGACAGGTTATCTATGTCTACACCTTC.

As to this clone: The junction shows a germline mismatch at one end, possibly a read error. The chain employs TRBV11-2 and TRBJ2-6, with TRBD2 matching 10 bases. The CDR3 is 19 amino acids. Germline assignment: CDR1 SGHAT and CDR2 FQNNGV. CDR3 nucleotides: TGTGCCAGCAGCTCGTATCTATCTAGCGGGAGTTCTTGGGCCAACGTCCTTACTTTC. It translates to CASSSYLSSGSSWANVLTF.

The chain links TRBV12-3 or TRBV12-4 to TRBJ2-5, with 8 positions matching TRBD1. V dropped 6 bases and J dropped 5; count of bases not matched to a gene: 2. This CDR3 is built from 12 residues. In DNA, the CDR3 is TGTGCCAGCAGGACAGGGGTCGAGACCCAGTACTTC. Encoded protein: CASRTGVETQYF.

The table lists this clone with many counts. This sequence joins TRBV6-1 and TRBJ1-1; D is unresolved. V was trimmed by 2 bases and J by 3 bases, leaving 16 bases between them. Germline assignment: CDR1 MNHNS and CDR2 SASEGT. The CDR3 sequence is 16 residues long. CDR3 in amino acids: CASSELAFEMDTEAFF. Written as DNA, the CDR3 is TGTGCCAGCAGTGAACTCGCGTTCGAAATGGACACTGAAGCTTTCTTT.

The gene calls are TRBV20-1 and TRBJ2-3; 7 nucleotides agree with TRBD2. J gave up 0 bases and V 3 bases, and 6 bases lay outside the gene matches. This CDR3 contains 15 residues. The V gene's germline CDR1 is DFQATT and CDR2 SNEGSKA (reference sequence). CDR3 nucleotides: TGCAGTGCTAGGGGGGGAGGGACTAGCACAGATACGCAGTATTTT. Its translation: CSARGGGTSTDTQYF.

J is TRBJ2-7 and V is TRBV12-3 or TRBV12-4; maybe TRBD2 (9 bases). CDR3 length equals 20 residues. The V end lost 2 bases, the J end lost 0 bases, and 26 bases lay between the germline ends. This chain's CDR3 is CASSLTGGIAGVLSSYEQYF. The CDR3 DNA reads TGTGCCAGCAGTTTAACAGGGGGAATAGCGGGGGTTCTAAGCTCCTACGAGCAGTACTTC.

In its sample, this clone ranks as large. The chain couples TRBV12-3 or TRBV12-4 to TRBJ2-1; TRBD1 aligns across 7 bases. The CDR3 spans 16 residues. After removal of 3 bases from V and 6 bases from J, the junction contained 11 bases not matched to a gene. Here the CDR3 DNA reads TGTGCCAGCAGTTTTCACAGGGGAAGTCGATCCAATGAGCAGTTCTTC. It codes for CASSFHRGSRSNEQFF.

In its sample, this clone ranks as medium-sized. The genes are TRBV10-3 and TRBJ2-2, with TRBD2 matching 7 bases. Per the germline V gene, CDR1 is ENHRY and CDR2 is SYGVKD. The CDR3 sequence is 12 residues long. Trimming at V came to 8 bases and at J to 8 bases, leaving 5 bases not matched to a gene. For the CDR3, the DNA is TGTGCCATCCTGAGCGGGGCGGGGGAGCTGTTTTTT. The encoded protein is CAILSGAGELFF.

This chain joins TRBV11-2 and TRBJ2-2; TRBD2 matches 7 bases. The V gene's germline CDR1 is SGHAT and CDR2 FQNNGV. The V and J ends lost 0 bases and 13 bases, in that order; junction bases with no gene match: 14. The CDR3 totals 16 residues. This CDR3 reads CASSLDWAGDPRGLFF. The CDR3, as DNA: TGTGCCAGCAGCTTAGATTGGGCGGGAGACCCCCGAGGGCTGTTTTTT.

Notes on this clone: Relative to the germline gene, one junction end is altered; a read error may explain this. DNA of the CDR3: TGTGCCACCAGTGATTTGGGGGGACAGGGAGCCGGGGAACTGTTTTTT. Amino acid sequence: CATSDLGGQGAGELFF. The gene calls are TRBV24-1 and TRBJ2-2; TRBD1 matches 9 bases. The CDR3 runs 16 residues. CDR1 is KGHDR and CDR2 is SFDVKD in the germline V gene.

This chain links TRBV19 with TRBJ1-6; D is possibly TRBD1 (6 bases). Trimming left V 1 base short and J 10 bases short, with 14 bases between. This CDR3 has 15 amino acids. The germline gives CDR1 LNHDA, CDR2 SQIVND (reference sequence). CDR3 in amino acids: CASSIAPGVDSPLHF. CDR3 nucleotide sequence: TGTGCCAGTAGTATAGCCCCAGGGGTTGACTCACCCCTCCACTTT.

This clone was seen ten or more times. CDR3 bases: TGCGCCAGCAGCTTGGGACAGTATGAGCAGTTCTTC. The encoded protein is CASSLGQYEQFF. This rearrangement joins TRBV5-1 to TRBJ2-1; TRBD1 might be the D (5 bases). Trimming removed 0 bases from V and 8 bases from J, with 6 bases in between. Germline CDR1 is SGHRS and CDR2 is YFSETQ. The CDR3 is 12 amino acids.

The table lists this clone with many counts. The chain carries TRBV7-2 and TRBJ2-3; 8 bases fit TRBD2. The CDR3 extends over 15 amino acids. The V gene's germline CDR1 is SGHTA and CDR2 FQGNSA. Unmatched junction bases numbered 5, after V lost 2 bases and J lost 4 bases. The DNA for the CDR3 is TGTGCCAGCAGCTTATACTGGACTAGCTCAGATACGCAGTATTTT. Residues: CASSLYWTSSDTQYF.

This clone was counted only a few times. This chain connects TRBV19 to TRBJ1-5; D unclear. This CDR3 is 12 amino acids long. The germline V gene has CDR1 LNHDA and CDR2 SQIVND (reference sequence). V lost 2 bases, J lost 3 bases, and 2 bases lay in between. For the CDR3, the DNA is TGTGCCAGTAGTATACACAATCAGCCCCAGCATTTT. Translated, it gives CASSIHNQPQHF.